This TCR beta chain was observed in a study of cytomegalovirus exposure and HLA in healthy donors. About this clone itself: Its target is not known.

The PCR contained 60 Vbeta and 13 Jbeta primers. Measured with immunoSEQ multiplex PCR; TCRdb has only the in-frame clones, and not every one. The sample lists about 130,000 clones, around 70% occurring once. This CDR3 is 14 amino acids long. Trimming pared 6 bases from V and 6 bases from J, leaving 14 bases between. Germline CDR1 SNHLY, CDR2 FYNNEI. Study findings and constraints: According to an earlier analysis, most TCR beta V segments yielded productive rearrangements about 90% or about 30% of the time.

The sample taken for sequencing was PBMCs. The chain has TRBV2 and TRBJ1-4; tentatively, D is TRBD1 (5 bases). The TCR comes from a man between 35 and 55 years old in good health and CMV-seropositive. The DNA for the CDR3 is TGTGCCAGCAGCCAATGGGGCTTGGATGAAAAACTGTTTTTT. Its translation is CASSQWGLDEKLFF.